This TCR beta chain stems from a study of blood T cell repertoires in COVID-19. As for the study in general: Nucleic acid was either cDNA or gDNA, and it came from T cells, B-cell-depleted T cells, or PBMCs.

Original handling: Amplification from reference gene primers served as the basis for estimated nucleated cell counts. This table comes from immunoSEQ multiplex PCR, and its TCRdb copy is limited to in-frame clones, with some not included. V, J and clone size reflect that table, while D and trimming were determined from the DNA. The sample has about 190,000 clones; roughly 90% are singletons. Sequenced material: peripheral blood. This receptor was taken from a man in his forties with acute or convalescent COVID-19.

DNA for the CDR3: TGTGCCAGCAACCGGGACAGGGGCATTCAAGAGACCCAGTACTTC. This codes for CASNRDRGIQETQYF. J is TRBJ2-5 and V is TRBV3-1 (or the pseudogene TRBV3-2); TRBD1 matches at 10 bases. Losses at the gene ends were 7 bases for V and 2 bases for J; bases not matched to a gene: 7. Germline V lookup: CDR1 LGHDT, CDR2 YNNKEL (reference sequence). The CDR3 is 15 residues long.